Each of the 9 T cell receptor beta chains below was sequenced from the same sample in a study of blood T cell repertoires in COVID-19. The table came from immunoSEQ multiplex PCR; TCRdb's copy has only in-frame clones and leaves some out. The repertoire includes some 91,000 clones, roughly 85% of them detected once, and 11% sits in the top ten. The specimen sequenced was peripheral blood. These receptors were taken from a human donor in a cohort sampled during active COVID-19.

V usage is TRBV5-5 and J usage is TRBJ1-3, with TRBD1 matching over 7 bases. V lost 3 bases, J lost 0 bases, and 6 bases stayed unmatched. Germline V lookup: CDR1 SGHKS, CDR2 YYEKEE (reference sequence). The CDR3 is made up of 16 amino acids. The CDR3 loop reads CASSYGQAFSGNTIYF. CDR3 bases: TGTGCCAGCAGCTATGGACAGGCCTTCTCTGGAAACACCATATATTTT.

The CDR3 loop is CASSKGQGIMETQYF. The CDR3 region has the DNA TGTGCCAGCAGCAAAGGACAGGGAATAATGGAGACCCAGTACTTC. The chain employs TRBV5-6 and TRBJ2-5, with 8 nucleotides matching TRBD1. With 4 bases clipped from V and 5 bases from J, the junction kept 10 bases outside the gene matches. Germline CDR1 reads SGHDT; CDR2 reads YYEEEE. The CDR3 loop spans 15 amino acids.

CDR3 residues: CSVEEQMNTEAFF. In DNA form, the CDR3 reads TGCAGCGTTGAAGAACAGATGAACACTGAAGCTTTCTTT. The rearrangement joins TRBV29-1 to TRBJ1-1; D ambiguous. The length of the CDR3 is 13 residues. Trimming removed 0 bases at V and 0 bases at J, with 5 bases between. Germline V gene data show CDR1 as SQVTM and CDR2 as ANQGSEA.

This clone has more than one count but fewer than ten. This chain links TRBV30 with TRBJ2-1, with a tentative D call TRBD2 (5 bases). V was cut by 0 bases and J by 1 base, with 7 bases left in between. Germline CDR1 GTSNPN, CDR2 SVGIG (reference sequence). The CDR3 spans 14 residues. This chain's CDR3 is CAWSVGRSYNEQFF. CDR3 in DNA: TGTGCCTGGAGTGTAGGGAGATCCTACAATGAGCAGTTCTTC.

V and J are TRBV2 and TRBJ1-1; D ambiguous. This CDR3 region has 12 residues. The V end was cut by 6 bases, the J end by 5 bases, with 10 bases between. Per the germline V gene, CDR1 is SNHLY and CDR2 is FYNNEI. The chain's CDR3 is CASRRDGTEAFF. CDR3 nucleotide sequence: TGTGCCAGCAGACGCGACGGGACTGAAGCTTTCTTT.

The chain links TRBV18 to TRBJ1-1; 11 nucleotides match TRBD1. V lost 3 bases to trimming and J lost 0 bases; unmatched junction nucleotides: 6. Germline V gene data show CDR1 as KGHSH and CDR2 as LQKENI. CDR3 length equals 17 residues. For the CDR3, the DNA is TGTGCCAGCTCACCGGGGACAGGGGGATGGCTGAACACTGAAGCTTTCTTT. Protein sequence: CASSPGTGGWLNTEAFF.

The chain has TRBV30 and TRBJ1-3, with 7 bases aligning to TRBD1. Looked up from germline, CDR1 is GTSNPN and CDR2 is SVGIG (reference sequence). The CDR3 sequence is 14 residues long. Trimming removed 7 bases from V and 4 bases from J; junction bases left unmatched: 10. As DNA, the CDR3 is TGTGCCTATGAACAGGGGATCCTGGGAAACACCATATATTTT. This encodes CAYEQGILGNTIYF.

The chain carries TRBV6-5 and TRBJ2-7; TRBD2 might be the D (6 bases). Trimming shortened V by 7 bases and J by 3 bases, and 16 bases separated the two germline ends. Germline V gene data show CDR1 as MNHEY and CDR2 as SVGAGI. The CDR3 has 14 amino acids. This CDR3 reads CASMEGPIYYEQYF. CDR3 in DNA: TGTGCCAGCATGGAGGGTCCCATCTACTACGAGCAGTACTTC.

The rearrangement joins TRBV19 to TRBJ2-7; 7 bases fit TRBD2. The CDR3 sequence is 15 residues long. Germline V gene lookup returns CDR1 LNHDA and CDR2 SQIVND (reference sequence). With V trimmed by 2 bases and J by 3 bases, 7 bases remained unmatched. The CDR3 nucleotides are TGTGCCAGTAGTATACTAGCGGACGAACTCTACGAGCAGTACTTC. Translation: CASSILADELYEQYF.